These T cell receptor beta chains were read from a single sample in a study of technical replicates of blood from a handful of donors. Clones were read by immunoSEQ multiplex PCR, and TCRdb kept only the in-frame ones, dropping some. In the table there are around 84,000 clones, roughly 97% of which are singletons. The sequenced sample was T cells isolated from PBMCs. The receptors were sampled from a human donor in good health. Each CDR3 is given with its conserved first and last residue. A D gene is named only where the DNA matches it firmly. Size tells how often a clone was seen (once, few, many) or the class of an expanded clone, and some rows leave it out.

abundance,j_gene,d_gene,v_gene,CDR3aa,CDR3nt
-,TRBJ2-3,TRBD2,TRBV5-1,CASSQTSGSTDTQYF,TGCGCCAGCAGCCAAACTAGCGGGAGCACAGATACGCAGTATTTT
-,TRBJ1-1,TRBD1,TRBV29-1,CSVSGGTGFFEAFF,TGCAGCGTGAGTGGGGGGACAGGGTTTTTTGAAGCTTTCTTT
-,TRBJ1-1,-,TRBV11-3,CASSPRWMNTEAFF,TGTGCCAGCAGCCCGAGGTGGATGAACACTGAAGCTTTCTTT
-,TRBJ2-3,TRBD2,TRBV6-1,CASSVRDYVDTQYF,TGTGCCAGCAGTGTGAGGGACTACGTAGATACGCAGTATTTT
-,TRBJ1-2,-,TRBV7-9,CASSLGDTDYGYTF,TGTGCCAGCAGCTTAGGGGACACCGACTATGGCTACACCTTC
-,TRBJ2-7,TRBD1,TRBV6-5,CASSYRTGRSYEQYF,TGTGCCAGCAGTTACAGGACAGGGCGTTCCTACGAGCAGTACTTC
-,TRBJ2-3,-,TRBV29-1,CSVEARAELKRASSTDTQYF,TGCAGCGTTGAAGCTCGTGCCGAATTAAAGCGGGCCTCTAGCACAGATACGCAGTATTTT
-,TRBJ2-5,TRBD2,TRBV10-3,CAISEWNSGSTETQYF,TGTGCCATCAGTGAGTGGAATAGCGGGAGTACGGAGACCCAGTACTTC
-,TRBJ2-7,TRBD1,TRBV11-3,CASSLGYRGGEQYF,TGTGCCAGCAGCTTAGGGTACAGGGGCGGGGAGCAGTACTTC
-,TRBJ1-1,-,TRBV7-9,CASSANSWAPNTEAFF,TGTGCCAGCAGCGCGAATTCGTGGGCCCCGAACACTGAAGCTTTCTTT
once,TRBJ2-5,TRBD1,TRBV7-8,CASSLSQGVRETQYF,TGTGCCAGCAGCTTATCACAGGGGGTGAGGGAGACCCAGTACTTC
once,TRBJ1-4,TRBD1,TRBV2,CASRIRDRNEKLFF,TGTGCCAGCAGGATCCGGGACAGGAATGAAAAACTGTTTTTT
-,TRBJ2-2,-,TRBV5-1,CASSLGLVGTGELFF,TGCGCCAGCAGCTTGGGACTAGTGGGGACCGGGGAGCTGTTTTTT
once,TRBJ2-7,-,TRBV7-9,CASTSGGLVYEQYF,TGTGCCAGCACCTCAGGAGGGTTGGTGTACGAGCAGTACTTC
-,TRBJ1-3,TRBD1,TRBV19,CASKGQGPGNTIYF,TGTGCCAGTAAGGGACAGGGGCCTGGAAACACCATATATTTT
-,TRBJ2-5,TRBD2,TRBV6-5,CASSYSASGVQETQYF,TGTGCCAGCAGTTACTCGGCTAGCGGGGTCCAAGAGACCCAGTACTTC
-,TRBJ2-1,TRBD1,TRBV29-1,CSVEEGTGDNEQFF,TGCAGCGTTGAAGAAGGGACAGGGGACAATGAGCAGTTCTTC
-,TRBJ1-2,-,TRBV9,CASSVTSPGQTISKGRYGYTF,TGTGCCAGCAGCGTTACTAGCCCGGGCCAGACTATTTCAAAGGGTAGATATGGCTACACCTTC
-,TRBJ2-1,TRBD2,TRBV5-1,CASSGGGVNEQFF,TGCGCCAGCAGCGGGGGAGGGGTCAATGAGCAGTTCTTC
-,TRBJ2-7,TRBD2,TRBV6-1,CASSGLAGGLSEQYF,TGTGCCAGCAGTGGACTAGCGGGGGGGTTAAGCGAGCAGTACTTC
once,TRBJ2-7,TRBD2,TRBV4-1,CASSQVSSGGLSYEQYF,TGCGCCAGCAGCCAAGTTTCTAGCGGGGGCCTCTCCTACGAGCAGTACTTC
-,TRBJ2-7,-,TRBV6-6,CASSYAAYEQYF,TGTGCCAGCAGTTACGCGGCCTACGAGCAGTACTTC
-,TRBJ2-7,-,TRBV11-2,CASSSSGSYEQYF,TGTGCCAGCAGCTCATCGGGGTCCTACGAGCAGTACTTC
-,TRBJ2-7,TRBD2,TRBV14,CASSLESGLANYEQYF,TGTGCCAGCAGCCTCGAATCGGGACTAGCGAATTACGAGCAGTACTTC
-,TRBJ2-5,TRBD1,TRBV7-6,CASRLGTAQETQYF,TGTGCCAGCAGACTAGGGACAGCCCAAGAGACCCAGTACTTC
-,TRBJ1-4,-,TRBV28,CASSTGPQIWLFF,TGTGCCAGCAGCACAGGACCTCAGATTTGGCTGTTTTTT
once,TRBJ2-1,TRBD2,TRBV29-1,CSGGLAGDHEQFF,TGCAGCGGCGGACTAGCGGGGGACCATGAGCAGTTCTTC
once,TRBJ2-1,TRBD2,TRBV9,CASSVETSDEQFF,TGTGCCAGCAGCGTAGAAACTAGCGATGAGCAGTTCTTC
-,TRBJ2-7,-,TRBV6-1,CASSHDPSGSYEQYF,TGTGCCAGCAGCCATGATCCCTCCGGGTCCTACGAGCAGTACTTC
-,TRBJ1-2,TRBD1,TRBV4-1,CASSLGQGGYTF,TGCGCCAGCAGCCTTGGACAGGGCGGCTACACCTTC
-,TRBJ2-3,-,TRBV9,CASSVLTDTQYF,TGTGCCAGCAGCGTACTAACAGATACGCAGTATTTT
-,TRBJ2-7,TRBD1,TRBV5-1,CASSLGQGRPYEQYF,TGCGCCAGCAGCTTGGGACAGGGGAGGCCCTACGAGCAGTACTTC
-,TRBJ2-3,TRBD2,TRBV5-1,CASSPLAGGSTDTQYF,TGCGCCAGCAGCCCTCTAGCGGGGGGGTCCACAGATACGCAGTATTTT
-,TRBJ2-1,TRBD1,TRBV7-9,CASSRPGQGPYNEQFF,TGTGCCAGCAGCCGCCCGGGACAGGGACCCTACAATGAGCAGTTCTTC
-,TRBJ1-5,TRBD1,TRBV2,CASSGGTGGGNQPQHF,TGTGCCAGCAGTGGCGGGACAGGGGGCGGCAATCAGCCCCAGCATTTT
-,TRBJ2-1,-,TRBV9,CASSVEGIYYNEQFF,TGTGCCAGCAGCGTAGAGGGGATATACTACAATGAGCAGTTCTTC
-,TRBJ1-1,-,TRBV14,CASSQGLGGNTEAFF,TGTGCCAGCAGCCAAGGACTGGGGGGTAACACTGAAGCTTTCTTT
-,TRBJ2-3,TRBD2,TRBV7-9,CASSFSGSKDTQYF,TGTGCCAGCAGCTTTAGCGGGAGTAAAGATACGCAGTATTTT
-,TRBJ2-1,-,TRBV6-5,CASSYSSGWGEQFF,TGTGCCAGCAGTTACTCGAGCGGGTGGGGTGAGCAGTTCTTC
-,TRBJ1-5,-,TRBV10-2,CASRATGGKNQPQHF,TGCGCCAGCAGAGCGACAGGAGGAAAAAATCAGCCCCAGCATTTT
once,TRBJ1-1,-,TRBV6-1,CASRGLTVLNTEAFF,TGTGCCAGCCGGGGTCTCACCGTACTGAACACTGAAGCTTTCTTT
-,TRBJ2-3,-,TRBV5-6,CASSLGAHTDTQYF,TGTGCCAGCAGCTTGGGTGCGCACACAGATACGCAGTATTTT
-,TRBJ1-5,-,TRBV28,CASSEPGHHQPQHF,TGTGCCAGCAGTGAGCCGGGACATCATCAGCCCCAGCATTTT
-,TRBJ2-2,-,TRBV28,CASSLRTGELFF,TGTGCCAGCAGTTTGAGGACCGGGGAGCTGTTTTTT
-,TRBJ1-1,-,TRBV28,CASSLRGPTNTEAFF,TGTGCCAGCAGCCTCAGGGGTCCGACGAACACTGAAGCTTTCTTT
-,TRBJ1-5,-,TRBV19,CASGIQGRLNQPQHF,TGTGCCAGTGGTATACAGGGAAGACTCAATCAGCCCCAGCATTTT
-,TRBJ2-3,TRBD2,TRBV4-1,CASSQGAAGGLDTQYF,TGCGCCAGCAGCCAAGGGGCTGCGGGAGGGTTAGATACGCAGTATTTT
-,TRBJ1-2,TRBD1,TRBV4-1,CASSQLLDRGLSGYTF,TGCGCCAGCAGCCAACTTTTGGACAGGGGGCTCTCTGGCTACACCTTC
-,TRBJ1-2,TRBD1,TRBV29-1,CSVRGDRGNYGYTF,TGCAGCGTTCGGGGAGACAGGGGTAACTATGGCTACACCTTC
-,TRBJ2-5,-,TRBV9,CASNIGGPEETQYF,TGTGCCAGCAACATCGGGGGACCGGAGGAGACCCAGTACTTC